A single sample is the source of the 10 T cell receptor beta chains below, sequenced in a study of T cell responses to AZD1222 COVID-19 vaccine. Here immunoSEQ multiplex PCR was the method, and the copy in TCRdb shows in-frame clones only, minus some. The repertoire holds approximately 8,000 clones, with roughly 90% as singletons. Here the sequenced sample was peripheral blood, taken 28 days after the second AZD1222 dose. The receptors here all came from an adult who received the AZD1222 COVID-19 vaccine.

The chain links TRBV12-3 or TRBV12-4 to TRBJ1-1; D gene ambiguous. CDR3 length: 13 amino acids. Between the trimmed V and J ends, which lost 3 bases and 3 bases, there was a span of 8 bases. CDR3: CASSFLMDTEAFF. The DNA of the CDR3 is TGTGCCAGCAGTTTTTTGATGGACACTGAAGCTTTCTTT.

V usage is TRBV10-3 and J usage is TRBJ1-5; D gene unclear. This CDR3 spans 14 amino acids. V was pared by 10 bases and J by 2 bases, with 15 bases between. Germline CDR1 ENHRY, CDR2 SYGVKD. CDR3 sequence reads: CARAFPSGNQPQHF. For the CDR3, the DNA is TGTGCCAGAGCGTTCCCCTCGGGCAATCAGCCCCAGCATTTT.

This chain joins TRBV3-1 (or the pseudogene TRBV3-2) and TRBJ2-3, with D unresolved. Between the trimmed V and J ends, which lost 4 bases and 0 bases, there was a span of 5 bases. Germline CDR1 is LGHDT and CDR2 is YNNKEL (reference sequence). The length of the CDR3 is 13 residues. CDR3 in amino acids: CASSRASTDTQYF. CDR3 in DNA: TGTGCCAGCAGCCGAGCAAGCACAGATACGCAGTATTTT.

The V and J genes are TRBV10-3 and TRBJ1-1, with a possible D match to TRBD1 (5 bases). This CDR3 comprises 13 residues. Germline assignment: CDR1 ENHRY and CDR2 SYGVKD. The V end was cut by 4 bases, the J end by 5 bases, with 11 bases between. CDR3 sequence reads: CAISGTGPTEAFF. DNA for the CDR3: TGTGCCATCAGTGGGACGGGACCTACTGAAGCTTTCTTT.

This chain joins TRBV3-1 (or the pseudogene TRBV3-2) and TRBJ2-5; TRBD2 might be the D (6 bases). CDR1 and CDR2 (germline): LGHDT, YNNKEL (reference sequence). V dropped 6 bases and J dropped 0 bases, with 8 bases sitting between them. The CDR3 spans 13 residues. The CDR3 loop is CASRAGYQETQYF. The CDR3 DNA sequence: TGTGCCAGCAGGGCGGGGTACCAAGAGACCCAGTACTTC.

This clone appeared a single time. This sequence joins TRBV5-1 and TRBJ2-5, with 9 bases aligning to TRBD2. The ends lost 3 bases at V and 7 bases at J; junction bases unmatched: 7. The CDR3 spans 14 residues. Germline V gene sequence: CDR1 SGHRS, CDR2 YFSETQ. CDR3 protein: CASSSSGEHGTQYF. Here the CDR3 DNA reads TGCGCCAGCAGCTCTAGCGGGGAACATGGGACCCAGTACTTC.

This chain uses TRBV5-1 with TRBJ2-7; 9 bases align to TRBD1. Germline CDR1 and CDR2: SGHRS and YFSETQ. V was pared by 2 bases and J by 6 bases, with 9 bases of the junction left unmatched. This CDR3 has 15 residues. In DNA, the CDR3 is TGCGCCAGCAGCTTAGGACAGGGGAGGGTAGGCGAGCAGTACTTC. Its protein product is CASSLGQGRVGEQYF.

This chain's CDR3 is CASSFGSLSNQPQHF. The CDR3 DNA follows: TGTGCCAGTAGTTTTGGTAGCCTTAGCAATCAGCCCCAGCATTTT. The J gene is TRBJ1-5, the V gene TRBV19, with D uncertain. V shed 5 bases and J shed 0 bases, with 11 bases lying between them. The CDR3 extends over 15 amino acids. The V gene's germline CDR1 is LNHDA and CDR2 SQIVND (reference sequence).

The J gene is TRBJ1-6, the V gene TRBV7-3; 8 nucleotides match TRBD1. Losses at the gene ends were 4 bases for V and 10 bases for J; bases not matched to a gene: 6. The CDR3 is 14 amino acids. Germline assignment: CDR1 SGHTA and CDR2 FQGTGA. CDR3 loop: CASSSSGQGSPLHF. The CDR3 region has the DNA TGTGCCAGCAGCTCGAGCGGACAGGGCTCACCCCTCCACTTT.

The rearrangement uses TRBV4-2 and TRBJ2-5, with a possible D match to TRBD1 (5 bases). The CDR3 has 16 residues. Germline-derived CDR1 and CDR2 are LGHNA and YNFKEQ. V gave up 2 bases and J gave up 2 bases, with 15 bases separating them. The CDR3 nucleotides are TGTGCCAGCAGCCAACAGTTCAGGGTACAACAAGAGACCCAGTACTTC. Its translation: CASSQQFRVQQETQYF.